The 2 T cell receptor beta chains listed next were all sequenced from one sample in a study of T cells in Graves' hyperthyroidism and ophthalmopathy. TCR beta CDR3 regions were amplified from RNA transcripts. The TCR CDR3 was amplified in a first-round RT-PCR using the HTBI primer set. TCRdb reprocessed the multiplex PCR reads via MiXCR and lists one record per CDR3 protein. The sample yields under 650,000 distinct CDR3 sequences, around 15% seen once. The sample taken for sequencing was blood. The receptors originated from a woman aged 25 to 39 with Graves' hyperthyroidism.

This clonotype has a handful of counts. V usage is TRBV19 and J usage is TRBJ2-7; 9 positions agree with TRBD2. There are 13 residues in the CDR3. The junction had 7 bases not matched to a gene; V was cut back by 7 bases and J by 6 bases. Germline values: CDR1 LNHDA, CDR2 SQIVND (reference sequence). The CDR3 nucleotides are TGTGCCAGTACATTAGCGGGAGATTGCGAGCAGTACTTC. This sequence encodes CASTLAGDCEQYF.

J is TRBJ2-3 and V is TRBV9; 8 bases align to TRBD2. Trimming took 4 bases from V and 0 from J; bases not matched to a gene: 7. There are 16 residues in the CDR3. Germline V gene data show CDR1 as SGDLS and CDR2 as YYNGEE. The CDR3 DNA sequence: TGTGCCAGCAGCCCGGGGGGGGGTTCTAGCACAGATACGCAGTATTTT. Translating gives CASSPGGGSSTDTQYF.